Listed here is a single T cell receptor beta chain. This record comes from a study of blood T cell repertoires in COVID-19. Study at large: Samples came from the United States, Italy and Spain, spanning acute and convalescent COVID-19. The cDNA or gDNA used as material had been derived from T cells, B-cell-depleted T cells, or PBMCs.

Repertoires were generated with immunoSEQ multiplex PCR, while TCRdb's copy carries only in-frame clones and drops some. This table holds fewer than 250,000 clones, roughly four fifths found once. The CDR3 spans 16 residues. CDR1 and CDR2 (germline): MDHEN, SYDVKM. The J segment lost 4 bases and the V segment lost 10 bases, leaving 16 bases of the junction unmatched. The sample comprised peripheral blood. The chain employs TRBV28 and TRBJ2-7, with 10 bases matching TRBD1. The clonotype was recovered from a man in his fifties with acute or convalescent COVID-19. The DNA for the CDR3 is TGTGCCACCTCAGTTTGGGGGGACAGGGGTATGTACGAGCAGTACTTC. Translation gives CATSVWGDRGMYEQYF.